The 28 T cell receptor beta chains listed next were all sequenced from one sample in a study of blood T cell repertoires in COVID-19. Measured with immunoSEQ multiplex PCR; TCRdb has only the in-frame clones, and not every one. The top ten hold approximately 8.6% of the sample, which has 230,000 or so clones, approximately 82% seen once. The sequenced sample consisted of peripheral blood. These receptors were collected from a man in his forties with active or convalescent COVID-19.

V gene TRBV15 combines with J gene TRBJ1-1; 8 bases are shared with TRBD1. Germline CDR1 and CDR2: LNHNV and YYDKDF (reference sequence). The V segment lost 1 base and the J segment 1 base; nucleotides outside the gene matches: 11. The CDR3 is 18 amino acids. CDR3 region: CATSRGGLWTGQNTEAFF. CDR3 sequence (DNA): TGTGCCACCAGCAGAGGAGGCCTATGGACAGGGCAGAACACTGAAGCTTTCTTT.

The chain recombines TRBV5-1 with TRBJ1-3, with TRBD1 matching over 8 bases. Germline V gene sequence: CDR1 SGHRS, CDR2 YFSETQ. V was clipped by 4 bases and J by 0 bases; unmatched bases: 3. The length of the CDR3 is 15 residues. The CDR3 reads CASSTDRGSGNTIYF. For the CDR3, the DNA is TGCGCCAGCAGCACTGACAGGGGCTCTGGAAACACCATATATTTT.

The chain uses TRBV27 and TRBJ2-3; 10 bases line up with TRBD2. The CDR3 runs 15 residues. Germline-derived CDR1 and CDR2 are MNHEY and SMNVEV (reference sequence). V lost 4 bases, J lost 10 bases, and 11 bases stayed unmatched. CDR3 protein: CASSSIVLLAGSQYF. In DNA form, the CDR3 reads TGTGCCAGCAGTTCTATCGTCTTACTAGCGGGATCGCAGTATTTT.

V and J are TRBV4-3 and TRBJ2-3; the match to TRBD2 covers 10 bases. The germline gives CDR1 LGHNA, CDR2 YSLEER. CDR3 size: 20 residues. The ends lost 0 bases at V and 0 bases at J; junction bases unmatched: 12. The CDR3 bases are TGCGCCAGCAGCCAAGATCGGGTAGCGGGGGGTGTTTATAGCACAGATACGCAGTATTTT. Its protein is CASSQDRVAGGVYSTDTQYF.

This clone was picked up a small number of times. This rearrangement joins TRBV5-6 to TRBJ2-6; tentative D call: TRBD1 (5 bases). Trimming stripped 0 bases from V and 0 bases from J, with 13 bases between. Germline CDR1 is SGHDT and CDR2 is YYEEEE. The CDR3 contains 18 residues. CDR3 loop: CASSLDPDTLSGANVLTF. In DNA, the CDR3 is TGTGCCAGCAGCTTGGATCCGGACACACTCTCTGGGGCCAACGTCCTGACTTTC.

This chain joins TRBV7-9 and TRBJ2-3; unclear D gene. Germline CDR1 is SEHNR and CDR2 is FQNEAQ (reference sequence). Trimming removed 4 bases at V and 8 bases at J, with 16 bases between. There are 14 residues in the CDR3. CDR3 nucleotides: TGTGCCAGCAGCTCAACGAACCCACTCGGTACGCAGTATTTT. Translating it yields CASSSTNPLGTQYF.

The chain is built from TRBV27 and TRBJ1-4, with TRBD1 matching over 7 bases. The CDR3 totals 14 residues. Germline V gene lookup returns CDR1 MNHEY and CDR2 SMNVEV (reference sequence). V dropped 6 bases and J dropped 8; count of bases not matched to a gene: 9. The CDR3 DNA is TGTGCCAGCAGCCACGACAGGGACTGGGAAAAACTGTTTTTT. This gives the protein CASSHDRDWEKLFF.

The chain couples TRBV12-3 or TRBV12-4 to TRBJ1-6, with D unresolved. There are 13 residues in the CDR3. Trimming stripped 5 bases from V and 7 bases from J, with 9 bases between. CDR3 loop: CASSPNRNSPLHF. The CDR3 region has the DNA TGTGCCAGCAGTCCCAACCGGAATTCACCCCTCCACTTT.

The gene calls are TRBV4-1 and TRBJ2-7; the match to TRBD1 covers 9 bases. The CDR3 spans 14 residues. Germline V gene lookup returns CDR1 MGHRA and CDR2 YSYEKL. V was pared by 4 bases and J by 6 bases, with 7 bases of the junction left unmatched. The CDR3 sequence: CASSRDRDFVEQYF. The CDR3 nucleotides are TGCGCCAGCAGCCGGGACAGGGATTTCGTCGAGCAGTACTTC.

Concerning this clone: Other DNA sequences in this sample translate to the same CDR3. The chain combines TRBV6-2 or TRBV6-3 with TRBJ1-1; D remains ambiguous. The CDR3 totals 13 residues. CDR1 MNHEY and CDR2 SVGEGT come from the germline V gene. V was cut by 1 base and J by 4 bases, with 7 bases left in between. The DNA for the CDR3 is TGTGCCAGCAGTTACTTAGTCGGCACTGAAGCTTTCTTT. Amino acid sequence: CASSYLVGTEAFF.

The chain carries TRBV18 and TRBJ2-2; D call uncertain. This CDR3 spans 15 amino acids. The germline V gene has CDR1 KGHSH and CDR2 LQKENI. Trimming removed 4 bases from V and 1 base from J, with 10 bases in between. The CDR3 nucleotides read TGTGCCAGCTCACGTGGCATTGGGAACACCGGGGAGCTGTTTTTT. Translated: CASSRGIGNTGELFF. The complete variable domain, with remaining parts taken from reference TRBV18 and TRBJ2-2, reads NAGVMQNPRHLVRRRGQEARLRCSPMKGHSHVYWYRQLPEEGLKFMVYLQKENIIDESGMPKERFSAEFPKEGPSILRIQQVVRGDSAAYFCASSRGIGNTGELFFGEGSRLTVL.

This chain links TRBV10-2 with TRBJ1-1, with D tentatively TRBD1 (6 bases). Germline V gene sequence: CDR1 WSHSY, CDR2 SAAADI. Trimming removed 1 base at V and 1 base at J, with 16 bases between. This CDR3 is built from 17 residues. The CDR3 DNA reads TGCGCCAGCAGTGAGTTTGTGGCAGGGGCTACGAACACTGAAGCTTTCTTT. It codes for CASSEFVAGATNTEAFF.

Notes on this clone: One end of the junction fails to match germline, which may point to a read error. This chain joins TRBV2 and TRBJ2-3, with 9 bases identical to TRBD2. The CDR3 has 14 residues. Germline V gene lookup returns CDR1 SNHLY and CDR2 FYNNEI. CDR3 nucleotide sequence: TGCGCGGCGGGACTAGCAGGTTTCGCAGATACGCAGTATTTT. It codes for CAAGLAGFADTQYF.

CDR3 loop: CASTRRAGAFRTDTQYF. CDR3 nucleotides: TGTGCCAGCACCCGCCGAGCGGGGGCCTTTCGCACAGATACGCAGTATTTT. This sequence joins TRBV2 and TRBJ2-3; 8 bases match TRBD2. Germline V gives CDR1 SNHLY, CDR2 FYNNEI. This CDR3 region has 17 residues. Trimming cost V 7 bases and J 1 base; bases outside gene matches: 13.

This chain joins TRBV6-6 and TRBJ2-4; 12 bases are shared with TRBD2. V dropped 5 bases and J dropped 0; count of bases not matched to a gene: 8. This CDR3 comprises 18 residues. Germline CDR1 is MNHNY and CDR2 is SVGAGI (reference sequence). This CDR3 reads CASSQTSGGPLAKNIQYF. DNA of the CDR3: TGTGCCAGCAGTCAGACTAGCGGGGGACCTCTAGCCAAAAACATTCAGTACTTC.

There are a few counts of this clone. The chain links TRBV5-5 to TRBJ1-2; maybe TRBD1 (5 bases). Germline CDR1 and CDR2: SGHKS and YYEKEE (reference sequence). The V and J ends lost 0 bases and 4 bases respectively, with 13 bases between them. This CDR3 has 15 residues. For the CDR3, the DNA is TGTGCCAGCAGCTTGGGGGGGACTATGGGCTATGGCTACACCTTC. Amino acids: CASSLGGTMGYGYTF.

The chain carries TRBV5-4 and TRBJ1-3; the D gene is possibly TRBD1 (5 bases). The germline V and J ends were trimmed by 0 bases and 2 bases, with 9 bases remaining between them. The CDR3 has 15 residues. The germline gives CDR1 SGHNT, CDR2 YYREEE (reference sequence). The CDR3 DNA reads TGTGCCAGCAGCTTGGATTCCAGGGCTGGAAACACCATATATTTT. This encodes CASSLDSRAGNTIYF.

The rearrangement uses TRBV4-3 and TRBJ2-1; 8 bases match TRBD1. This CDR3 comprises 21 residues. Germline V gene data show CDR1 as LGHNA and CDR2 as YSLEER. V gave up 4 bases and J gave up 0 bases; unmatched junction bases: 20. The CDR3 sequence is CASSLPGAGTGGLSSYNEQFF. In DNA, the CDR3 is TGCGCCAGCAGCCTCCCGGGGGCCGGGACAGGTGGACTTAGCTCCTACAATGAGCAGTTCTTC.

The rearrangement uses TRBV11-2 and TRBJ1-3, with 7 bases identical to TRBD1. The CDR3 is 17 residues long. The V gene end was trimmed by 0 bases and the J gene end by 4 bases; junction bases not matched to a gene: 9. CDR1 and CDR2 (germline): SGHAT, FQNNGV. CDR3 DNA sequence: TGTGCCAGCAGCTTAGATTGGTGGGACAGAAGAGGAAACACCATATATTTT. This encodes CASSLDWWDRRGNTIYF.

This clone was picked up one time. The CDR3 bases are TGTGCCAGCAGCACTCTAGCGGATGAGCAGTTCTTC. This sequence encodes CASSTLADEQFF. The chain combines TRBV3-1 (or the pseudogene TRBV3-2) with TRBJ2-1; 7 nucleotides match TRBD2. This CDR3 is built from 12 residues. The ends lost 5 bases at V and 8 bases at J; junction bases unmatched: 3. Per the germline V gene, CDR1 is LGHDT and CDR2 is YNNKEL (reference sequence).

This clone was picked up a small number of times. The chain has TRBV30 and TRBJ2-7, with D tentatively TRBD2 (7 bases). The CDR3 contains 14 residues. V dropped 0 bases and J dropped 2 bases, with 11 bases sitting between them. CDR1 and CDR2 from the germline V gene are GTSNPN and SVGIG (reference sequence). Here the CDR3 DNA reads TGTGCCTGGAGTGTAGGGGGGGCTGCCTACGAGCAGTACTTC. Its protein is CAWSVGGAAYEQYF.

The rearrangement links TRBV6-1 to TRBJ2-5; TRBD1 agrees at 9 bases. Germline V CDR1 and CDR2: MNHNS, SASEGT. V lost 4 bases and J lost 5; bases outside the gene matches: 11. The CDR3 is 16 residues long. This CDR3 reads CASSARLGQGSETQYF. The CDR3 region has the DNA TGTGCCAGCAGTGCCAGACTGGGACAGGGAAGCGAGACCCAGTACTTC.

CDR3 in amino acids: CASSLSGYEQYF. CDR3 in DNA: TGTGCCAGCAGCTTATCAGGCTACGAGCAGTACTTC. The chain employs TRBV7-6 and TRBJ2-7, with no clear D. The CDR3 consists of 12 residues. The V gene lost 2 bases and the J gene lost 3 bases, with 5 bases spanning the gap. Germline CDR1 SGHVS, CDR2 FNYEAQ.

This chain uses TRBV29-1 with TRBJ1-1; a weak D match, TRBD1 (5 bases). The V gene lost 8 bases and the J gene lost 3 bases, with 19 bases spanning the gap. This CDR3 spans 14 amino acids. CDR1 is SQVTM, CDR2 ANQGSEA, per germline. The CDR3 DNA reads as TGCAGCCCAAGGGAGGGGAAGGAGGACACTGAAGCTTTCTTT. It is translated as CSPREGKEDTEAFF.

CDR3 DNA: TGTGCCAGCTCACTTAGAGATGGAGATCTCACCGGGGAGCTGTTTTTT. Its translation: CASSLRDGDLTGELFF. The gene calls are TRBV18 and TRBJ2-2; no firm D call. Trimming pared 4 bases from V and 4 bases from J, leaving 16 bases between. Looked up from germline, CDR1 is KGHSH and CDR2 is LQKENI. CDR3 length equals 16 residues.

This clone was observed a few times. The CDR3 reads CASSRSPSSYEQYF. CDR3 coding DNA: TGTGCCAGTAGTCGGTCACCGAGCTCCTACGAGCAGTACTTC. The rearrangement links TRBV19 to TRBJ2-7, with D unclear. V was shortened by 5 bases and J by 0 bases, with 11 bases between the two germline ends. Germline assignment: CDR1 LNHDA and CDR2 SQIVND (reference sequence). The CDR3 extends over 14 amino acids.

The gene calls are TRBV30 and TRBJ1-2, with TRBD1 matching over 10 bases. The germline V gene encodes CDR1 GTSNPN and CDR2 SVGIG (reference sequence). CDR3 length: 14 amino acids. Trimming removed 8 bases from V and 8 bases from J; junction bases left unmatched: 14. Written as DNA, the CDR3 is TGTGCCCATACTAAGAGGGACAGGGGCCGGGGCTACACCTTC. Its protein product is CAHTKRDRGRGYTF.

This rearrangement joins TRBV11-3 to TRBJ2-1; TRBD2 agrees at 7 bases. V gave up 3 bases and J gave up 0 bases; unmatched junction bases: 2. The CDR3 has 15 amino acids. From germline, CDR1 is SGHNT and CDR2 YENEEA. The CDR3 spells CASSLGGVSYNEQFF. Here the CDR3 DNA reads TGTGCCAGCAGCTTGGGGGGGGTCTCCTACAATGAGCAGTTCTTC.